These 13 T cell receptor beta chains came from one sample sequenced in a study of shared clonotypes between healthy human individuals. The method was immunoSEQ multiplex PCR; TCRdb's version includes in-frame clones alone and lacks a portion of them. The sample yields roughly 500,000 clones, less than 85% seen once. The sample consisted of PBMCs. Source of these receptors: a woman aged 40 to 55 in good health. Some clones in this sample may be carry-over from other donors' samples.

The J gene is TRBJ1-1, the V gene TRBV27; no clear D. V was cut by 3 bases and J by 0 bases, with 8 bases left in between. CDR1 is MNHEY, CDR2 SMNVEV, per germline (reference sequence). This CDR3 contains 14 residues. The CDR3 protein is CASSFGTMNTEAFF. The CDR3 nucleotides read TGTGCCAGCAGTTTCGGTACAATGAACACTGAAGCTTTCTTT.

The CDR3 sequence is CASSTGVYNEQFF. The CDR3 coding sequence is TGTGCCAGTTCGACAGGGGTCTACAATGAGCAGTTCTTC. The rearrangement uses TRBV19 and TRBJ2-1, with 8 bases aligning to TRBD1. Losses at the gene ends were 8 bases for V and 3 bases for J; bases not matched to a gene: 3. CDR3 length: 13 residues. Looked up from germline, CDR1 is LNHDA and CDR2 is SQIVND (reference sequence).

V is TRBV9 and J is TRBJ2-3; TRBD2 agrees at 14 bases. The CDR3 runs to 16 residues. Trimming removed 4 bases from V and 5 bases from J; junction bases left unmatched: 6. Germline CDR1 SGDLS, CDR2 YYNGEE. CDR3 amino acids: CASSPSGTSGRDTQYF. Here the CDR3 DNA reads TGTGCCAGCAGCCCCTCGGGGACTAGCGGGAGAGATACGCAGTATTTT.

This chain uses TRBV7-2 with TRBJ2-7; TRBD2 is a possible D gene (6 bases). V was cut by 5 bases and J by 0 bases, with 20 bases left in between. Germline loops: CDR1 SGHTA, CDR2 FQGNSA. The CDR3 has 17 residues. The CDR3 spells CASSPLQTSVSSYEQYF. The CDR3 coding sequence is TGTGCCAGCAGCCCACTTCAGACTAGTGTAAGCTCCTACGAGCAGTACTTC.

This clone was observed many times. The rearrangement joins TRBV18 to TRBJ2-2; the D gene is possibly TRBD2 (6 bases). There are 19 residues in the CDR3. The germline V and J ends were trimmed by 6 bases and 3 bases, with 26 bases remaining between them. Germline CDR1 reads KGHSH; CDR2 reads LQKENI. The chain's CDR3 is CASSPKSGSPAEDTGELFF. As DNA, the CDR3 is TGTGCCAGCTCGCCAAAAAGCGGGTCCCCAGCGGAGGACACCGGGGAGCTGTTTTTT.

The CDR3 loop reads CASTLPGQGTYGYTF. The CDR3 DNA reads TGTGCCAGCACCCTGCCGGGACAGGGGACCTATGGCTACACCTTC. The V and J genes are TRBV28 and TRBJ1-2; 10 nucleotides line up with TRBD1. Germline V gene data show CDR1 as MDHEN and CDR2 as SYDVKM. The CDR3 totals 15 residues. J was trimmed by 4 bases and V by 7 bases; bases with no gene match: 9.

The chain has TRBV25-1 and TRBJ1-2; 12 bases fit TRBD1. V was pared by 4 bases and J by 8 bases, with 5 bases of the junction left unmatched. CDR1 is MGHDK, CDR2 SYGVNS, per germline. There are 14 residues in the CDR3. This CDR3 reads CASSVAGTGGGYTF. In DNA, the CDR3 is TGTGCCAGCAGTGTTGCCGGGACAGGGGGCGGCTACACCTTC.

The rearrangement links TRBV5-6 to TRBJ2-7; D might be TRBD2 (5 bases). Germline loops: CDR1 SGHDT, CDR2 YYEEEE. Trimming removed 0 bases at V and 1 base at J, with 14 bases between. This CDR3 region has 16 residues. The CDR3 is CASSLDGGQRSYEQYF. The CDR3 DNA is TGTGCCAGCAGCTTGGACGGCGGGCAGAGGTCCTACGAGCAGTACTTC.

The chain links TRBV7-9 to TRBJ1-5; D is perhaps TRBD1 (5 bases). This CDR3 contains 16 residues. Per the germline V gene, CDR1 is SEHNR and CDR2 is FQNEAQ (reference sequence). Trimming took off 1 base at V and 2 bases at J, with 12 bases between the two ends. This chain's CDR3 is CASSLGSGTGNQPQHF. In nucleotides, the CDR3 is TGTGCCAGCAGCTTAGGGTCCGGGACGGGCAATCAGCCCCAGCATTTT. The whole variable domain, filled in from reference TRBV7-9 and TRBJ1-5, reads DTGVSQNPRHKITKRGQNVTFRCDPISEHNRLYWYRQTLGQGPEFLTYFQNEAQLEKSRLLSDRFSAERPKGSFSTLEIQRTEQGDSAMYLCASSLGSGTGNQPQHFGDGTRLSIL.

V is TRBV28 and J is TRBJ2-5; 7 nucleotides match TRBD2. The assigned J gene may be wrong: the sequence end matches TRBJ2-7 better. Germline assignment: CDR1 MDHEN and CDR2 SYDVKM. The CDR3 is 16 amino acids. The CDR3 bases are TGTGCCAGCAGTTTGGGCAGGAGCGGGACCCCCTACGAGCAGTACTTC. Translating it yields CASSLGRSGTPYEQYF.

This clone was seen only a few times. A much larger clone lies one base from this, so it may be a read error. Different DNA sequences within this sample yield the same CDR3. CDR3 in DNA: TGTGCCAGCAGCTTCCAAGAGACCCAGTACTTC. Translation gives CASSFQETQYF. The V and J genes are TRBV7-9 and TRBJ2-5, with D unclear. Germline loops: CDR1 SEHNR, CDR2 FQNEAQ (reference sequence). The CDR3 is 11 residues long. V was shortened by 3 bases and J by 1 base, with 0 bases between the two germline ends.

The CDR3 reads CAIRASGNTGELFF. CDR3 sequence (DNA): TGTGCCATCAGGGCTAGCGGGAACACCGGGGAGCTGTTTTTT. The gene calls are TRBV10-3 and TRBJ2-2, with 7 positions matching TRBD2. CDR1 is ENHRY, CDR2 SYGVKD, per germline. Trimming removed 6 bases from V and 1 base from J; junction bases left unmatched: 2. The CDR3 extends over 14 amino acids.

The chain recombines TRBV4-2 with TRBJ1-3; 7 bases match TRBD1. With 4 bases clipped from V and 2 bases from J, the junction kept 2 bases outside the gene matches. In germline, CDR1 is LGHNA, CDR2 YNFKEQ. This CDR3 has 14 amino acids. The CDR3 coding sequence is TGTGCCAGCAGCCCAGACAGGGCTGGAAACACCATATATTTT. Translated: CASSPDRAGNTIYF.